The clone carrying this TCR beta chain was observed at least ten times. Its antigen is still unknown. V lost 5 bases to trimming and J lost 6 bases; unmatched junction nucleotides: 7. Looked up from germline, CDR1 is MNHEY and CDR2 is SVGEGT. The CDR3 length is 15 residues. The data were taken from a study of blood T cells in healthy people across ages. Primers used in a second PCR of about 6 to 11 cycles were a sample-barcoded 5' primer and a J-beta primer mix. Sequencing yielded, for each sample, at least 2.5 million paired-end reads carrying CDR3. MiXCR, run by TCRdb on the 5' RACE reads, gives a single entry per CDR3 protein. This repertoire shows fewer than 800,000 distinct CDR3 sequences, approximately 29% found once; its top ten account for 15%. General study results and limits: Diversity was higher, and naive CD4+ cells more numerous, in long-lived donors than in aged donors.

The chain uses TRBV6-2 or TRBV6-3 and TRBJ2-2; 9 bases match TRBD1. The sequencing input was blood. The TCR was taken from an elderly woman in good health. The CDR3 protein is CASSRDRASSGELFF. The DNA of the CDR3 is TGTGCCAGCAGTCGGGACAGGGCGAGTTCCGGGGAGCTGTTTTTT.